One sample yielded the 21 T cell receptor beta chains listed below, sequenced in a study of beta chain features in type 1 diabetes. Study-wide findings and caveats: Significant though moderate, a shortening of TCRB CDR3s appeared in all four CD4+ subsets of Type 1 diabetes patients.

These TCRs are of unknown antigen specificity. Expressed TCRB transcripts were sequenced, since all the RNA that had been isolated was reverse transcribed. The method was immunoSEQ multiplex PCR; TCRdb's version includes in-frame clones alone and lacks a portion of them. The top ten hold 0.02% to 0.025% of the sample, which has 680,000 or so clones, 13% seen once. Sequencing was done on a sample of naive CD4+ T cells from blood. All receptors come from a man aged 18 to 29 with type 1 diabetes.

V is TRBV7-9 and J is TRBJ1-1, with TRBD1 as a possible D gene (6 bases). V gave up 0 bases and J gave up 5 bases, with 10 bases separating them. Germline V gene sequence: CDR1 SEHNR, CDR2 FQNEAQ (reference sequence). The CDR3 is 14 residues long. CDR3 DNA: TGTGCCAGCAGCTTAGCGGGGGGGCTGACTGAAGCTTTCTTT. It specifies CASSLAGGLTEAFF.

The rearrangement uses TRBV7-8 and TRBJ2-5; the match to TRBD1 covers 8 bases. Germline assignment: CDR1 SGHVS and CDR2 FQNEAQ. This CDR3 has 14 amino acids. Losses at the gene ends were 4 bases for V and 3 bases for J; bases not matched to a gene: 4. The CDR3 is CASSSLTGEETQYF. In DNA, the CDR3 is TGTGCCAGCAGCTCCCTGACAGGGGAAGAGACCCAGTACTTC.

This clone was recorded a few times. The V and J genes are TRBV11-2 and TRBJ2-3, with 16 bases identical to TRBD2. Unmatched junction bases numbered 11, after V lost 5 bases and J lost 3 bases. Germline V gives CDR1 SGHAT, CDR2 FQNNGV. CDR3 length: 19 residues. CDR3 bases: TGTGCCAGCAGCCCCAGTCCGGGACTAGCGGGGGGGCGAACAGATACGCAGTATTTT. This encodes CASSPSPGLAGGRTDTQYF.

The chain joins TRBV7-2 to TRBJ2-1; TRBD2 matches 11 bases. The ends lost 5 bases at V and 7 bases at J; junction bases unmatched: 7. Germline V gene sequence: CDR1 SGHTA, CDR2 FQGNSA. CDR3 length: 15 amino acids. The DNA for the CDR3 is TGTGCCAGCAGCCAGACTAGCGGGGCGGCAAATGAGCAGTTCTTC. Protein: CASSQTSGAANEQFF.

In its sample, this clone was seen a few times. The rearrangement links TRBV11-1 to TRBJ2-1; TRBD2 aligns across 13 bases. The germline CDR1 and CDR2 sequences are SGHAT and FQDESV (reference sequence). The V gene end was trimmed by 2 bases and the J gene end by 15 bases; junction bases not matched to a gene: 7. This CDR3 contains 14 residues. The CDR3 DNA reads TGTGCCAGCAGCTTACGGACTAGCGGGGGTAGTCGGTTCTTC. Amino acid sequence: CASSLRTSGGSRFF. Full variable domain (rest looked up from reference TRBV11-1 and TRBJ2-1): EAEVAQSPRYKITEKSQAVAFWCDPISGHATLYWYRQILGQGPELLVQFQDESVVDDSQLPKDRFSAERLKGVDSTLKIQPAELGDSAMYLCASSLRTSGGSRFFGPGTRLTVL.

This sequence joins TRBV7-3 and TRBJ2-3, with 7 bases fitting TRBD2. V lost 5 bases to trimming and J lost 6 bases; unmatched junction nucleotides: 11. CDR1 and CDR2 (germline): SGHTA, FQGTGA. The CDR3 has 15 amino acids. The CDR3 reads CASSPDRTRVDTQYF. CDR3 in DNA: TGTGCCAGCAGCCCCGATAGGACTAGAGTTGATACGCAGTATTTT.

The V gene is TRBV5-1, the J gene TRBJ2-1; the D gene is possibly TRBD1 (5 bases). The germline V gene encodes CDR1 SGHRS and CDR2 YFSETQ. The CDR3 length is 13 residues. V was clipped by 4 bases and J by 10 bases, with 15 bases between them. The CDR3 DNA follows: TGCGCCAGCAGCCGAGGCCTACGACAGGAGCAGTTCTTC. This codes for CASSRGLRQEQFF.

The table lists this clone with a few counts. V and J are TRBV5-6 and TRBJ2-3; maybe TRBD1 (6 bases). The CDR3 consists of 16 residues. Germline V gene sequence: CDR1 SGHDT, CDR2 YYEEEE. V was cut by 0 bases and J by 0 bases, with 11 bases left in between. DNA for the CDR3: TGTGCCAGCAGCTTGGTTACAGGGAGTAGCACAGATACGCAGTATTTT. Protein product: CASSLVTGSSTDTQYF.

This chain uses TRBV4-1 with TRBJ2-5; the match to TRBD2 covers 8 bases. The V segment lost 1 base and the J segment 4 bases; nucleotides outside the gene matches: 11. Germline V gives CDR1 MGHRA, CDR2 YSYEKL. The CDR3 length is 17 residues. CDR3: CASSQAQPGGPGETQYF. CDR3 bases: TGCGCCAGCAGCCAAGCCCAGCCGGGGGGGCCTGGAGAGACCCAGTACTTC.

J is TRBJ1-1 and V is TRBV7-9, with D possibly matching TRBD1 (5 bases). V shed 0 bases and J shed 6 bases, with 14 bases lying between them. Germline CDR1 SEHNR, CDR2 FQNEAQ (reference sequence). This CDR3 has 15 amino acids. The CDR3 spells CASSLAQGRIPEAFF. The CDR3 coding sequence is TGTGCCAGCAGCTTAGCGCAGGGTAGAATACCTGAAGCTTTCTTT. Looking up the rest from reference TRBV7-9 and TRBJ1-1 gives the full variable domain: DTGVSQNPRHKITKRGQNVTFRCDPISEHNRLYWYRQTLGQGPEFLTYFQNEAQLEKSRLLSDRFSAERPKGSFSTLEIQRTEQGDSAMYLCASSLAQGRIPEAFFGQGTRLTVV.

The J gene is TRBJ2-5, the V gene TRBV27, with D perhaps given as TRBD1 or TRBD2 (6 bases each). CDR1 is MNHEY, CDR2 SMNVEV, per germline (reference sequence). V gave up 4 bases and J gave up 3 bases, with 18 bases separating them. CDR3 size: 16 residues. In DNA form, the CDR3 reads TGTGCCAGCAGTTCGCAAGGGGGGCCTTTAAAAGAGACCCAGTACTTC. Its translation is CASSSQGGPLKETQYF.

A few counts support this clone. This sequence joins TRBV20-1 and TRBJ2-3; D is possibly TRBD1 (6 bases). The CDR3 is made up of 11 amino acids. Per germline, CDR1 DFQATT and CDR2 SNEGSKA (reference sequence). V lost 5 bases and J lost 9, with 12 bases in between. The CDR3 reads CSARRGGTQYF. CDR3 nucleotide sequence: TGCAGTGCTCGACGAGGGGGAACGCAGTATTTT.

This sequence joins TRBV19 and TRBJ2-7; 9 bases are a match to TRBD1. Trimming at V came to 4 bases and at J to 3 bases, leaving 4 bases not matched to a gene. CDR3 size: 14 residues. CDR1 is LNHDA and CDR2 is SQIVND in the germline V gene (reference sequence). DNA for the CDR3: TGTGCCAGTAGTACGGTGGGACAGGGCTACGAGCAGTACTTC. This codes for CASSTVGQGYEQYF.

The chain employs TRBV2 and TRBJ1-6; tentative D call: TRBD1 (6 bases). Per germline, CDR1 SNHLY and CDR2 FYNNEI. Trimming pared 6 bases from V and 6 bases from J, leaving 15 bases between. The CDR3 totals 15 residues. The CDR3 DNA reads TGTGCCAGCAGGAGCCCGGGACAAAGTAATTCACCCCTCCACTTT. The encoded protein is CASRSPGQSNSPLHF.

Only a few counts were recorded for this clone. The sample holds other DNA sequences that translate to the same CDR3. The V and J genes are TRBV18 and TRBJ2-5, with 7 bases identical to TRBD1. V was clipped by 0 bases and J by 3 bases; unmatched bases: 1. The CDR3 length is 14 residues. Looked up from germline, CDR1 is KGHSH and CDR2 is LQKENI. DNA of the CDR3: TGTGCCAGCTCACCACCGGGGACAGAAGAGACCCAGTACTTC. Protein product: CASSPPGTEETQYF. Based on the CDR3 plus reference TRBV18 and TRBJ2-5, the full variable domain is NAGVMQNPRHLVRRRGQEARLRCSPMKGHSHVYWYRQLPEEGLKFMVYLQKENIIDESGMPKERFSAEFPKEGPSILRIQQVVRGDSAAYFCASSPPGTEETQYFGPGTRLLVL.

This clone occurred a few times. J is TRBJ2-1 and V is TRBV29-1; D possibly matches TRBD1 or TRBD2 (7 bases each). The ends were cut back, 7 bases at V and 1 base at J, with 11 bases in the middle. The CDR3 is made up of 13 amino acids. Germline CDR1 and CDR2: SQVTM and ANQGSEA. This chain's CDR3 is CSGEGASYNEQFF. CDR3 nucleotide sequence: TGCAGCGGGGAGGGGGCTTCCTACAATGAGCAGTTCTTC.

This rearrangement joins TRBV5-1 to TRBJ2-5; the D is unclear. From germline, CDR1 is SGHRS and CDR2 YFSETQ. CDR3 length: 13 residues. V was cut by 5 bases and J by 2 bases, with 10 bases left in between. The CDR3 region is CASRNAPQETQYF. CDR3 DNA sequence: TGCGCCAGCAGGAACGCGCCTCAAGAGACCCAGTACTTC.

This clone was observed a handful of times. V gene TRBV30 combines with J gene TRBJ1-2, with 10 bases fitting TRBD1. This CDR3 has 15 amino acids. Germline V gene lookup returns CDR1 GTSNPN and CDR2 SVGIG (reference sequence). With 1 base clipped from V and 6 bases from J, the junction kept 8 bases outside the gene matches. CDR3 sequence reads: CAWSAHGTGDDGYTF. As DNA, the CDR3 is TGTGCCTGGAGTGCTCACGGGACAGGGGACGATGGCTACACCTTC.

The CDR3 sequence: CASSEGQDNSPLHF. CDR3 in DNA: TGCGCCAGCAGTGAGGGACAGGATAATTCACCCCTCCACTTT. V gene TRBV10-2 combines with J gene TRBJ1-6; 7 nucleotides align to TRBD1. Germline loops: CDR1 WSHSY, CDR2 SAAADI. The CDR3 is 14 residues long. The J segment lost 5 bases and the V segment lost 2 bases, leaving 0 bases of the junction unmatched.

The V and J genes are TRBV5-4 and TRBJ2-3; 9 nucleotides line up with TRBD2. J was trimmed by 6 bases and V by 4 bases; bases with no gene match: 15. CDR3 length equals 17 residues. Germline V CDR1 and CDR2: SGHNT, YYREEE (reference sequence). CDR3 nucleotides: TGTGCCAGCAGCCCTCTCACTCCGGGACTAGCAGGCGATACGCAGTATTTT. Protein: CASSPLTPGLAGDTQYF.

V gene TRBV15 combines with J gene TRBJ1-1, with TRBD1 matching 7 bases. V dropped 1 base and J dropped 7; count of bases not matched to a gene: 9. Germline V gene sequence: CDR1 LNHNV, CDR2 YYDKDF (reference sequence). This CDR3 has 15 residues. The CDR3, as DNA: TGTGCCACCAGCAGAGGACAGGGCGCGGGCTATGAAGCTTTCTTT. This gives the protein CATSRGQGAGYEAFF. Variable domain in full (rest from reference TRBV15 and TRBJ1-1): DAMVIQNPRYQVTQFGKPVTLSCSQTLNHNVMYWYQQKSSQAPKLLFHYYDKDFNNEADTPDNFQSRRPNTSFCFLDIRSPGLGDTAMYLCATSRGQGAGYEAFFGQGTRLTVV.